One sample yielded the 6 T cell receptor beta chains listed below, sequenced in a study of beta chain features in type 1 diabetes. Study-wide results and caveats: Moderately but significantly shorter TCRB CDR3s were found in Type 1 diabetes patients in all four CD4+ subsets.

Their target antigens are unknown. cDNA synthesis used the whole RNA isolate, giving expressed TCRB sequences. TCRdb keeps only in-frame clones here, not all; method: immunoSEQ multiplex PCR. The sample shows 350,000 to 400,000 clones, roughly an eighth of them seen only once. Sequencing was performed on naive CD4+ T cells from blood. These receptors came from a woman under 30 with type 1 diabetes.

The CDR3 DNA is TGCAGCGTTGAAGATGCGGCGCTTGGAAACACCATATATTTT. As protein: CSVEDAALGNTIYF. This chain connects TRBV29-1 to TRBJ1-3, with D unclear. Germline CDR1 SQVTM, CDR2 ANQGSEA. The V end was cut by 0 bases, the J end by 3 bases, with 9 bases between. The CDR3 totals 14 residues. The complete variable domain, with remaining parts taken from reference TRBV29-1 and TRBJ1-3, reads SAVISQKPSRDICQRGTSLTIQCQVDSQVTMMFWYRQQPGQSLTLIATANQGSEATYESGFVIDKFPISRPNLTFSTLTVSNMSPEDSSIYLCSVEDAALGNTIYFGEGSWLTVV.

This clone was detected only a few times. The rearrangement uses TRBV9 and TRBJ2-7, with D maybe TRBD1 (6 bases). The CDR3 loop spans 15 amino acids. V lost 4 bases and J lost 5, with 19 bases in between. Germline-derived CDR1 and CDR2 are SGDLS and YYNGEE. This chain's CDR3 is CASSSQGFQVDEQYF. CDR3 nucleotides: TGTGCCAGCAGCTCACAGGGATTTCAGGTGGACGAGCAGTACTTC.

Only a few counts were recorded for this clone. J is TRBJ1-1 and V is TRBV28, with D hard to call. V was shortened by 7 bases and J by 1 base, with 16 bases between the two germline ends. The CDR3 covers 15 residues. Germline V gives CDR1 MDHEN, CDR2 SYDVKM. The CDR3 DNA reads as TGTGCCAGCACTCCAACAACCATACCGAACACTGAAGCTTTCTTT. As protein: CASTPTTIPNTEAFF.

The J gene is TRBJ2-3, the V gene TRBV5-1, with 16 nucleotides matching TRBD2. J lost 7 bases, V lost 4 bases, and 3 bases had no gene match. The germline CDR1 and CDR2 sequences are SGHRS and YFSETQ. The CDR3 has 15 residues. CDR3 bases: TGCGCCAGCAGCGCGGGACTAGCGGGAGGGTATACGCAGTATTTT. This codes for CASSAGLAGGYTQYF. Together with reference TRBV5-1 and TRBJ2-3, the CDR3 gives the full variable domain: KAGVTQTPRYLIKTRGQQVTLSCSPISGHRSVSWYQQTPGQGLQFLFEYFSETQRNKGNFPGRFSGRQFSNSRSEMNVSTLELGDSALYLCASSAGLAGGYTQYFGPGTRLTVL.

The chain links TRBV6-5 to TRBJ2-7, with 7 bases that match TRBD2. Per germline, CDR1 MNHEY and CDR2 SVGAGI. This CDR3 contains 15 residues. The V segment lost 0 bases and the J segment 3 bases; nucleotides outside the gene matches: 5. The CDR3 bases are TGTGCCAGCAGTTACTCGAGCGGGGAAGGCTACGAGCAGTACTTC. This gives the protein CASSYSSGEGYEQYF.

The table lists this clone with a few counts. The chain links TRBV5-4 to TRBJ2-3; 9 bases align to TRBD1. V dropped 1 base and J dropped 1; count of bases not matched to a gene: 4. Germline V gene data show CDR1 as SGHNT and CDR2 as YYREEE (reference sequence). This CDR3 spans 16 amino acids. CDR3 nucleotide sequence: TGTGCCAGCAGCTTGAGGACAGGGGTTGGCACAGATACGCAGTATTTT. Its translation: CASSLRTGVGTDTQYF.